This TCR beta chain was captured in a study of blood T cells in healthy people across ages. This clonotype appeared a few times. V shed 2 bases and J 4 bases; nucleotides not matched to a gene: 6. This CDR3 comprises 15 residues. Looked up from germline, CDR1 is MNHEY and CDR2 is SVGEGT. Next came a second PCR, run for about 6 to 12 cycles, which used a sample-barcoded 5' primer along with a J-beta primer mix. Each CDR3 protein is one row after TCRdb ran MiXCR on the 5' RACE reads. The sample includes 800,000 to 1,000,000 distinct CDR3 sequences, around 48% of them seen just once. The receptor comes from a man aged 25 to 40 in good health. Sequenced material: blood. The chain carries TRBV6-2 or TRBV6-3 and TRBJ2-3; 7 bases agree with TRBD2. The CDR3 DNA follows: TGTGCCAGCAGTTACGAAGGGACTATAGCAGATACGCAGTATTTT. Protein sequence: CASSYEGTIADTQYF.